The 20 T cell receptor beta chains reported below all come from one sample, sequenced in a study of OX40 agonist ivuxolimab in advanced cancers. Library construction relied on the immunoSEQ multiplex PCR assay. In its TCRdb copy, this immuneACCESS table keeps in-frame sequences only and misses some clones. Where compared with another copy, unresolved V genes explain less than half of these, and the others have no known cause. The sample contains around 65,000 clones, more than 85% of them found a single time. Of the sample, 0.62% is held by the ten largest clones. Sequencing used CD4+ or CD8+ T cells sorted from blood, obtained in a trial of the OX40 agonist ivuxolimab. All receptors derive from an adult with an advanced solid tumor such as melanoma, head and neck, liver or kidney cancer.

The chain uses TRBV27 and TRBJ1-2, with a weak D call TRBD1 (6 bases). The CDR3 spans 17 residues. Germline values: CDR1 MNHEY, CDR2 SMNVEV (reference sequence). Trimming left V 3 bases short and J 6 bases short, with 23 bases between. For the CDR3, the DNA is TGTGCCAGCAGTTTTAGAAGGGGGGCAGGGTGGAATGATGGCTACACCTTC. Residues: CASSFRRGAGWNDGYTF.

Worth noting for this clone: Relative to the germline gene, one junction end is altered; a read error may explain this. V gene TRBV7-7 combines with J gene TRBJ1-2, with a possible D match to TRBD1 (5 bases). The CDR3 contains 16 residues. Germline CDR1 and CDR2: SSHAT and FNYEAQ (reference sequence). CDR3 bases: TGTGCTAGCACCTTCCCCGCGACGGGGCGTAACTATGGCTACACCTTC. This sequence encodes CASTFPATGRNYGYTF.

The chain employs TRBV30 and TRBJ2-1; no definite D call. The CDR3 covers 12 residues. Deletions cut 5 bases from V and 1 base from J, with 6 bases between. Germline V gene sequence: CDR1 GTSNPN, CDR2 SVGIG (reference sequence). CDR3 in amino acids: CAWVASYNEQFF. CDR3 DNA: TGTGCCTGGGTCGCGTCCTACAATGAGCAGTTCTTC.

The rearrangement links TRBV30 to TRBJ2-1; D may be TRBD2 (5 bases). CDR1 is GTSNPN, CDR2 SVGIG, per germline (reference sequence). The CDR3 consists of 12 residues. V shed 1 base and J shed 6 bases, with 7 bases lying between them. CDR3 residues: CAWSGRGNEQFF. The CDR3 DNA sequence: TGTGCCTGGAGTGGACGGGGCAATGAGCAGTTCTTC.

The chain has TRBV5-8 and TRBJ1-5, with D hard to call. The CDR3 contains 15 residues. V gave up 4 bases and J gave up 0 bases, with 11 bases separating them. Germline loops: CDR1 SGHTS, CDR2 YDEGEE. The DNA for the CDR3 is TGTGCCAGCAGCGGTCGGGTTGGTAGCAATCAGCCCCAGCATTTT. Residues: CASSGRVGSNQPQHF.

This chain joins TRBV30 and TRBJ1-1, with TRBD1 matching over 9 bases. The ends lost 5 bases at V and 4 bases at J; junction bases unmatched: 5. The CDR3 has 13 amino acids. CDR1 and CDR2 from the germline V gene are GTSNPN and SVGIG (reference sequence). The CDR3 nucleotides are TGTGCCTGGGACAGGGGGGTGAGCACTGAAGCTTTCTTT. Translated: CAWDRGVSTEAFF.

This clone was picked up one time. CDR3 bases: TGTGCTAGTGACAGCGTCCTAGCGGGTGATCCCTACAATGAGCAGTTCTTC. Translating it yields CASDSVLAGDPYNEQFF. This sequence joins TRBV12-5 and TRBJ2-1, with 8 bases lining up with TRBD2. This CDR3 is 17 amino acids long. Trimming cost V 7 bases and J 2 bases; bases outside gene matches: 13. Germline V gives CDR1 LGHNT, CDR2 FRNRAP.

V gene TRBV6-5 combines with J gene TRBJ2-7, with D tentatively TRBD1 (5 bases). Between the trimmed V and J ends, which lost 6 bases and 2 bases, there was a span of 11 bases. The germline CDR1 and CDR2 sequences are MNHEY and SVGAGI. The length of the CDR3 is 13 residues. CDR3 nucleotides: TGTGCCAGCAGGGCAGGGAACGCCTACGAGCAGTACTTC. The encoded protein is CASRAGNAYEQYF.

This chain links TRBV30 with TRBJ2-5, with D perhaps matching TRBD1 or TRBD2 (6 bases each). The CDR3 spans 13 residues. The germline V gene encodes CDR1 GTSNPN and CDR2 SVGIG (reference sequence). V lost 2 bases to trimming and J lost 7 bases, with 14 bases between them. CDR3 in amino acids: CAWSPGAGATQYF. CDR3 in DNA: TGTGCCTGGAGTCCGGGGGCCGGAGCGACCCAGTACTTC.

This clone was picked up one time. The chain carries TRBV20-1 and TRBJ2-3; D remains ambiguous. There are 11 residues in the CDR3. Germline CDR1 and CDR2: DFQATT and SNEGSKA (reference sequence). V was cut by 4 bases and J by 6 bases, with 8 bases left in between. The CDR3 DNA reads as TGCAGTGCTACCACCGGCGATACGCAGTATTTT. Protein sequence: CSATTGDTQYF.

This chain links TRBV19 with TRBJ1-4; unclear D gene. Germline lookup yields CDR1 LNHDA and CDR2 SQIVND (reference sequence). The V end was cut by 1 base, the J end by 4 bases, with 19 bases between. The CDR3 loop spans 18 amino acids. CDR3 protein: CASSIVSHSPSGNEKLFF. The CDR3 nucleotides are TGTGCCAGTAGTATAGTTTCCCACAGCCCCAGCGGTAATGAAAAACTGTTTTTT. Supplemented by reference TRBV19 and TRBJ1-4, the full variable domain reads DGGITQSPKYLFRKEGQNVTLSCEQNLNHDAMYWYRQDPGQGLRLIYYSQIVNDFQKGDIAEGYSVSREKKESFPLTVTSAQKNPTAFYLCASSIVSHSPSGNEKLFFGSGTQLSVL.

V usage is TRBV5-5 and J usage is TRBJ2-3; TRBD2 matches 9 bases. Germline assignment: CDR1 SGHKS and CDR2 YYEKEE (reference sequence). The V segment lost 8 bases and the J segment 1 base; nucleotides outside the gene matches: 11. The CDR3 spans 16 residues. CDR3 region: CASSTGASGGTDTQYF. DNA of the CDR3: TGTGCCAGTTCCACCGGGGCTAGCGGGGGCACAGATACGCAGTATTTT.

The V and J genes are TRBV9 and TRBJ2-7; possible D gene TRBD1, 6 bases. The CDR3 runs 14 residues. Trimming left V 4 bases short and J 2 bases short, with 13 bases between. Germline CDR1 and CDR2: SGDLS and YYNGEE. The CDR3 protein is CASSKGVGTYEQYF. The CDR3 nucleotides read TGTGCCAGCAGCAAGGGGGTCGGGACCTACGAGCAGTACTTC.

The V call is TRBV11-1, the J call TRBJ2-3, with 8 bases lining up with TRBD2. Unmatched junction bases numbered 2, after V lost 5 bases and J lost 4 bases. Germline lookup yields CDR1 SGHAT and CDR2 FQDESV (reference sequence). This CDR3 region has 13 residues. CDR3 DNA sequence: TGTGCCAGCAGCAATAGCGGGGCAGATACGCAGTATTTT. Encoded protein: CASSNSGADTQYF.

Comment on this clone: The same CDR3 can be traced to other DNA sequences in this sample. The chain is built from TRBV13 and TRBJ2-4; the D gene is possibly TRBD2 (5 bases). CDR3 size: 13 residues. Trimming cost V 5 bases and J 5 bases, with 10 bases left between them. Germline lookup yields CDR1 PRHDT and CDR2 FYEKMQ (reference sequence). The DNA of the CDR3 is TGTGCCAGCAGCAGAATCGGGGAAAACATTCAGTACTTC. Amino acids: CASSRIGENIQYF.

The chain couples TRBV19 to TRBJ1-6, with a tentative D call TRBD1 (5 bases). CDR1 is LNHDA, CDR2 SQIVND, per germline (reference sequence). The CDR3 consists of 13 residues. V lost 8 bases and J lost 5, with 10 bases in between. CDR3 DNA: TGTGCCAGTTACGACAGAGATAATTCACCCCTCCACTTT. Protein: CASYDRDNSPLHF. The full variable domain, with the rest looked up from reference TRBV19 and TRBJ1-6, is DGGITQSPKYLFRKEGQNVTLSCEQNLNHDAMYWYRQDPGQGLRLIYYSQIVNDFQKGDIAEGYSVSREKKESFPLTVTSAQKNPTAFYLCASYDRDNSPLHFGNGTRLTVT.

In this sample, this clone turned up once. The gene calls are TRBV6-5 and TRBJ2-1; D not resolved. This CDR3 has 11 residues. Trimming pared 8 bases from V and 9 bases from J, leaving 11 bases between. Germline CDR1 and CDR2: MNHEY and SVGAGI. CDR3 sequence: CASHTPSEQFF. CDR3 coding DNA: TGTGCCAGCCACACGCCCAGTGAGCAGTTCTTC.

The chain combines TRBV10-1 with TRBJ2-3; possibly TRBD2 for D (6 bases). Trimming removed 6 bases at V and 4 bases at J, with 14 bases between. Germline assignment: CDR1 WNHNN and CDR2 SYGVQD (reference sequence). This CDR3 is 14 amino acids long. This CDR3 reads CASRDGGAPDTQYF. The DNA for the CDR3 is TGCGCCAGCAGAGACGGAGGGGCCCCAGATACGCAGTATTTT.

The chain combines TRBV30 with TRBJ2-7; D tentatively reads TRBD1 or TRBD2 (5 bases each). Deletions cut 5 bases from V and 2 bases from J, with 7 bases between. CDR3 length equals 11 residues. Per the germline V gene, CDR1 is GTSNPN and CDR2 is SVGIG (reference sequence). CDR3 nucleotide sequence: TGTGCCTGGGGGGGAACCTACGAGCAGTACTTC. Its protein is CAWGGTYEQYF.

The gene calls are TRBV18 and TRBJ1-4, with 10 bases identical to TRBD1. The CDR3 totals 15 residues. From germline, CDR1 is KGHSH and CDR2 LQKENI. J lost 7 bases, V lost 3 bases, and 5 bases had no gene match. The CDR3 bases are TGTGCCAGCTCACCTTCGGGACAGGGGTTTGAAAAACTGTTTTTT. Its protein is CASSPSGQGFEKLFF.